The entry below describes one T cell receptor (beta chain). The source of the sample is a study of cytomegalovirus exposure and HLA in healthy donors. The PCR was carried out with 60 Vbeta primers and 13 Jbeta primers. The assay was immunoSEQ multiplex PCR, and TCRdb's table has in-frame clones only and misses some. Of fewer than 150,000 clones in the sample, around 77% were seen once. Germline-derived CDR1 and CDR2 are SGHVS and FQNEAQ. V lost 1 base and J lost 6, with 13 bases in between. The CDR3 contains 14 residues. Sequencing was carried out using PBMCs. The receptor's source is a man aged 45-60 years in good health and CMV-seronegative. V usage is TRBV7-8 and J usage is TRBJ2-7, with D possibly TRBD1 on 6 matching bases. CDR3 sequence (DNA): TGTGCCAGCAGCTTAGAGGGCAGGGGTGGCGAGCAGTACTTC. This translates into CASSLEGRGGEQYF.